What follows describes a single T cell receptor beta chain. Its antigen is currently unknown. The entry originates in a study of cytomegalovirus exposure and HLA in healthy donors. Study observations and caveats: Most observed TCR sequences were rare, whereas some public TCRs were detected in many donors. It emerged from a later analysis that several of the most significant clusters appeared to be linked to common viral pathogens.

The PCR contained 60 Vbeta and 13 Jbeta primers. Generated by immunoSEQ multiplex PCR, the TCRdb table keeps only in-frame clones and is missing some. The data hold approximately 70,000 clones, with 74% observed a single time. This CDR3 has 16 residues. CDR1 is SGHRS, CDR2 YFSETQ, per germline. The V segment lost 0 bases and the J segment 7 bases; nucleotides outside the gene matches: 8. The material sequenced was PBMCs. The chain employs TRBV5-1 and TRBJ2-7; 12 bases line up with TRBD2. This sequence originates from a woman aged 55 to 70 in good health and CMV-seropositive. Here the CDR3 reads CASSLGASGGADEQYF. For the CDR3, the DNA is TGCGCCAGCAGCTTGGGGGCTAGCGGGGGGGCCGATGAGCAGTACTTC.